The 21 T cell receptor beta chains below all came from one sample that was sequenced in a study of T cell clonality in common variable immunodeficiency. Overall study results and limits: Common variable immunodeficiency TCR beta sequences reportedly had fewer deletions and N-nucleotide insertions.

These receptors' targets are unknown. Profiling relied on immunoSEQ multiplex PCR, and the TCRdb table lists in-frame clones only, not all of them. Listed here are approximately 29,000 clones without any singletons, the top ten holding 3% to 3.5%. Sequencing was carried out using peripheral blood mononuclear cells. Receptors were obtained from a human donor with common variable immunodeficiency.

This clone has only a few counts. The CDR3 sequence is CASSPGHRGVTRGYTF. The sequenced CDR3 bases are TGTGCCAGCTCACCGGGGCACAGGGGCGTCACGAGAGGC. The chain combines TRBV18 with TRBJ1-2; TRBD1 matches at 7 bases. The sequence runs out 3 residues before the end of the CDR3; the remainder is reconstructed from the germline J gene. Looked up from germline, CDR1 is KGHSH and CDR2 is LQKENI. The CDR3 consists of 16 residues.

To note about this clone: The missing CDR3 end, 3 residues past where the read stops, is filled in from the germline J gene. The gene calls are TRBV7-8 and TRBJ2-5; weak D call: TRBD1 (5 bases). The CDR3 sequence is 16 residues long. V was trimmed by 2 bases and J by 4 bases, leaving 17 bases between them. Per the germline V gene, CDR1 is SGHVS and CDR2 is FQNEAQ. CDR3 protein: CASSLLGQGKGETQYF. The sequenced CDR3 bases are TGTGCCAGCAGCTTACTCGGCCAGGGTAAAGGAGAGACC. The whole variable domain, filled in from reference TRBV7-8 and TRBJ2-5, reads GAGVSQSPRYKVAKRGQDVALRCDPISGHVSLFWYQQALGQGPEFLTYFQNEAQLDKSGLPSDRFFAERPEGSVSTLKIQRTQQEDSAVYLCASSLLGQGKGETQYFGPGTRLLVL.

Concerning this clone: The read gets to within 3 residues of the CDR3 end, and the germline J gene fills in the rest. The rearrangement joins TRBV7-2 to TRBJ2-1; D might be TRBD1 (5 bases). The germline V and J ends were trimmed by 5 bases and 4 bases, with 15 bases remaining between them. Germline CDR1 is SGHTA and CDR2 is FQGNSA. This CDR3 region has 15 residues. The sequenced part of the CDR3 DNA is TGTGCCAGCAGCCCAGGTGGCAGGGAATACAATGAG. Its protein product is CASSPGGREYNE. The whole CDR3 region reads CASSPGGREYNEQFF.

The table lists this clone with a few counts. From the germline J gene comes the end of the CDR3, since the read stops 3 residues before it. This chain connects TRBV18 to TRBJ2-7, with TRBD2 matching 7 bases. With 6 bases clipped from V and 6 bases from J, the junction kept 14 bases outside the gene matches. The length of the CDR3 is 15 residues. Per germline, CDR1 KGHSH and CDR2 LQKENI. CDR3 bases read: TGTGCCAGCTCGGGGGACTACATGGGGTTGGGCGAG. Protein sequence: CASSGDYMGLGE. The complete CDR3 reads CASSGDYMGLGEQYF.

In its sample, this clone was seen many times. The sequence runs out 3 residues before the end of the CDR3; the remainder is reconstructed from the germline J gene. The chain combines TRBV18 with TRBJ2-7; a possible D gene is TRBD1 (5 bases). Germline assignment: CDR1 KGHSH and CDR2 LQKENI. The CDR3 contains 14 residues. The V and J ends lost 0 bases and 3 bases respectively, with 9 bases between them. The DNA read from the CDR3 is TGTGCCAGCTCACCACCGGCAGGGCTCTACGAG. As protein: CASSPPAGLYE. The whole CDR3 is CASSPPAGLYEQYF.

This clone occurred many times. The CDR3 end is not reached by the read, which stops 3 residues before it; the germline J gene fills it in. The V call is TRBV14, the J call TRBJ2-3; D is uncertain. This CDR3 has 14 amino acids. Trimming shortened V by 0 bases and J by 0 bases, and 4 bases separated the two germline ends. Germline V CDR1 and CDR2: SGHDN, FVKESK. The covered CDR3 bases are TGTGCCAGCAGCCAAGAGTATAGCACAGATACG. Amino acid sequence: CASSQEYSTDT. The full CDR3 protein reads CASSQEYSTDTQYF.

A note on this clone: The read stops 3 residues short of the end of the CDR3; the missing end is completed from the germline J gene. The chain joins TRBV5-1 to TRBJ2-7; 9 nucleotides line up with TRBD2. Looked up from germline, CDR1 is SGHRS and CDR2 is YFSETQ. This CDR3 has 15 amino acids. V lost 4 bases, J lost 0 bases, and 5 bases stayed unmatched. Partial CDR3 DNA: TGCGCCAGCAGCGCGGGAGGGGGTCTCTCCTACGAG. This translates into CASSAGGGLSYE. The CDR3 in its entirety is CASSAGGGLSYEQYF.

Only a few counts were recorded for this clone. Coverage ceases 3 residues before the CDR3 finishes, and the germline J gene fills in the end. This chain connects TRBV2 to TRBJ1-5; no clear D. Germline V gene data show CDR1 as SNHLY and CDR2 as FYNNEI. This CDR3 is built from 14 residues. With 0 bases removed from V and 4 bases from J, the gap between germline ends came to 7 bases. CDR3 sequence reads: CASSEALSNQPQHF. CDR3 DNA, as far as it was read: TGTGCCAGCAGTGAAGCGCTTAGTAATCAGCCC.

Details on this clone: The read halts 3 residues ahead of the CDR3 end, with the missing end drawn from the germline J gene. V gene TRBV5-1 combines with J gene TRBJ2-7, with a weak D call TRBD2 (6 bases). Germline V gene data show CDR1 as SGHRS and CDR2 as YFSETQ. The germline V and J ends were trimmed by 5 bases and 1 base, with 10 bases remaining between them. The CDR3 spans 13 residues. The CDR3 bases that were read are TGCGCCAGCAGTCCGGGGGAATCCTACGAG. It translates to CASSPGESYE. The entire CDR3 reads CASSPGESYEQYF.

This clone was found a few times. The read terminates 3 residues ahead of where the CDR3 ends, so the germline J gene completes it. The chain employs TRBV18 and TRBJ2-1; maybe TRBD1 (7 bases). Germline V gives CDR1 KGHSH, CDR2 LQKENI. The V gene lost 0 bases and the J gene lost 7 bases, with 16 bases spanning the gap. This CDR3 comprises 16 residues. The CDR3: CASSPPAGGGLNEQFF. The sequenced part of the CDR3 DNA is TGTGCCAGCTCACCACCGGCAGGGGGAGGCCTAAATGAG.

This clone has just a few counts. The CDR3 end falls 3 residues outside the read, so it is completed with the germline J gene. J is TRBJ2-7 and V is TRBV7-9; 10 positions agree with TRBD2. The CDR3 is 15 amino acids. Germline V gene lookup returns CDR1 SEHNR and CDR2 FQNEAQ (reference sequence). V trimming: 6 bases; J trimming: 0 bases; junction bases outside the gene matches: 5. The CDR3 loop reads CASSSTSGDSYEQYF. The sequenced part of the CDR3 DNA is TGTGCCAGCAGTTCAACTAGCGGGGACTCCTACGAG.

This clone was seen a handful of times. From the germline J gene comes the end of the CDR3, since the read stops 3 residues before it. V usage is TRBV18 and J usage is TRBJ1-1, with D possibly matching TRBD1 (6 bases). There are 16 residues in the CDR3. Between the trimmed V and J ends, which lost 2 bases and 3 bases, there was a span of 16 bases. Per the germline V gene, CDR1 is KGHSH and CDR2 is LQKENI. The CDR3: CASSPNGGRTDTEAFF. CDR3 DNA, as far as it was read: TGTGCCAGCTCACCAAACGGGGGGCGAACGGACACTGAA.

With regard to this clone: The read finishes 3 residues shy of the CDR3 end, and the germline J gene is used to complete it. This chain connects TRBV19 to TRBJ1-1, with D unresolved. The CDR3 is 13 amino acids. CDR1 is LNHDA, CDR2 SQIVND, per germline (reference sequence). This CDR3 is CASSIRPEREAFF. The part of the CDR3 DNA that was read is TGTGCCAGTAGTATCCGTCCAGAACGAGAA.

This clone showed up many times. The CDR3 end falls 3 residues outside the read, so it is completed with the germline J gene. V and J are TRBV13 and TRBJ1-1; TRBD1 might be the D (6 bases). There are 11 residues in the CDR3. Per the germline V gene, CDR1 is PRHDT and CDR2 is FYEKMQ (reference sequence). CDR3 bases read: TGTGCCAGCAGCCGACAGGCCCAA. It encodes CASSRQAQ. The CDR3 reads in full as CASSRQAQAFF. Complete variable domain (other parts from reference TRBV13 and TRBJ1-1): AAGVIQSPRHLIKEKRETATLKCYPIPRHDTVYWYQQGPGQDPQFLISFYEKMQSDKGSIPDRFSAQQFSDYHSELNMSSLELGDSALYFCASSRQAQAFFGQGTRLTVV.

This clone was seen at least ten times. The CDR3 end lies 3 residues beyond the end of the read and is filled in from the germline J gene. The chain has TRBV20-1 and TRBJ1-4; TRBD1 might be the D (6 bases). The V end lost 6 bases, the J end lost 7 bases, and 18 bases lay between the germline ends. This CDR3 region has 14 residues. Germline V lookup: CDR1 DFQATT, CDR2 SNEGSKA (reference sequence). The part of the CDR3 DNA that was read is TGCAGTGCCCCTCGGACGGGGGGCGGTGAAAAA. Its protein is CSAPRTGGGEK. The whole CDR3 sequence is CSAPRTGGGEKLFF.

Worth noting for this clone: The read comes to an end 3 residues before the CDR3 does, leaving the germline J gene to fill in the end. The V and J genes are TRBV5-1 and TRBJ2-7; tentatively, D is TRBD1 (6 bases). CDR3 length: 13 amino acids. CDR1 is SGHRS, CDR2 YFSETQ, per germline. The ends were cut back, 4 bases at V and 2 bases at J, with 10 bases in the middle. Partial CDR3 DNA: TGCGCCAGCAGCACGGCAGGGGCCTACGAG. It specifies CASSTAGAYE. The whole CDR3 sequence is CASSTAGAYEQYF.

This clone was seen ten or more times. The read terminates 3 residues before the CDR3 end, so the remaining end is supplied by the germline J gene. The rearrangement links TRBV7-6 to TRBJ2-1, with 8 bases that match TRBD1. V shed 2 bases, J shed 7 bases, and the junction held 10 bases outside the gene matches. Germline CDR1 and CDR2: SGHVS and FNYEAQ. The CDR3 has 16 amino acids. CDR3: CASSLIPDRGWNEQFF. CDR3 bases read: TGTGCCAGCAGCTTAATTCCCGACAGGGGATGGAATGAG. Complete variable domain (other parts from reference TRBV7-6 and TRBJ2-1): GAGVSQSPRYKVTKRGQDVALRCDPISGHVSLYWYRQALGQGPEFLTYFNYEAQQDKSGLPNDRFSAERPEGSISTLTIQRTEQRDSAMYRCASSLIPDRGWNEQFFGPGTRLTVL.

The table lists this clone with a few counts. The CDR3 end falls 3 residues outside the read, so it is completed with the germline J gene. This chain links TRBV20-1 with TRBJ2-5, with D possibly TRBD1 on 7 matching bases. Germline values: CDR1 DFQATT, CDR2 SNEGSKA (reference sequence). Trimming removed 4 bases from V and 1 base from J, with 22 bases in between. The CDR3 loop spans 17 amino acids. CDR3 bases read: TGCAGTGCTACTACTTTCCAGGGGGGTTATTTCCAAGAGACC. Translated: CSATTFQGGYFQET. The full CDR3 protein is CSATTFQGGYFQETQYF.

This clone came up a few times. Sequencing ends 3 residues short of the CDR3 end; the germline J gene provides the rest. The V and J genes are TRBV7-9 and TRBJ2-7; 10 bases map to TRBD1. V lost 4 bases and J lost 5; bases outside the gene matches: 5. The CDR3 contains 14 residues. Germline-derived CDR1 and CDR2 are SEHNR and FQNEAQ (reference sequence). Here the CDR3 reads CASSWGQGRHEQYF. The sequenced CDR3 bases are TGTGCCAGCAGCTGGGGACAGGGGAGACACGAG.

There are a few counts of this clone. The DNA ends 3 residues before the CDR3 does, and the rest of the CDR3 is filled in from the germline J gene. The chain joins TRBV6-1 to TRBJ2-7; TRBD1 matches at 7 bases. J was trimmed by 3 bases and V by 4 bases; bases with no gene match: 9. The V gene's germline CDR1 is MNHNS and CDR2 SASEGT. The CDR3 sequence is 15 residues long. The CDR3 bases that were read are TGTGCCAGCAGTGTACTCCCAACAGGGGACTACGAG. Translated: CASSVLPTGDYE. The whole CDR3 reads CASSVLPTGDYEQYF.

This clone was seen a few times. The covered CDR3 bases are TGTGCCAGCAGTAAAGACACAGGGGGGAGCTCCTACGAG. Its protein product is CASSKDTGGSSYE. The entire CDR3 protein reads CASSKDTGGSSYEQYF. The chain employs TRBV2 and TRBJ2-7; TRBD1 matches 8 bases. Sequencing ends 3 residues short of the CDR3 end; the germline J gene provides the rest. Losses at the gene ends were 5 bases for V and 0 bases for J; bases not matched to a gene: 9. The CDR3 spans 16 residues. Germline values: CDR1 SNHLY, CDR2 FYNNEI.